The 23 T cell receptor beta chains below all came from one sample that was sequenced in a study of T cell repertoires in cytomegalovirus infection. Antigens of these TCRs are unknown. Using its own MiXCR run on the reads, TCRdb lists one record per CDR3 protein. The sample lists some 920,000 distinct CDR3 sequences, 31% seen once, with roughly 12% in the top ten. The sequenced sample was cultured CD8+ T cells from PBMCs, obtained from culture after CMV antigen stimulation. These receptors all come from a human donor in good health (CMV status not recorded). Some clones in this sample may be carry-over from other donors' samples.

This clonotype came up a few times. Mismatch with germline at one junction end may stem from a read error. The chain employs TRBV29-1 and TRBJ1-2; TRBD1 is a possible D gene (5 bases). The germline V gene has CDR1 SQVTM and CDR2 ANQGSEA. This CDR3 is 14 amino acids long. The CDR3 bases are TGCAGCGTTGAAGAAGGAGCAGGGAACTACGGCTACACCTTC. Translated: CSVEEGAGNYGYTF.

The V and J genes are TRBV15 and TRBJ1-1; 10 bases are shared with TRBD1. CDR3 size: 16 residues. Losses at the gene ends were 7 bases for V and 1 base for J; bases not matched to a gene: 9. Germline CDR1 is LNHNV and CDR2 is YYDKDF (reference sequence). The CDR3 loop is CATTGTGAKRNTEAFF. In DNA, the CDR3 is TGTGCCACCACCGGGACAGGGGCGAAAAGGAACACTGAAGCTTTCTTT. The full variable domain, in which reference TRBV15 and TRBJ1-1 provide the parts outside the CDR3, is DAMVIQNPRYQVTQFGKPVTLSCSQTLNHNVMYWYQQKSSQAPKLLFHYYDKDFNNEADTPDNFQSRRPNTSFCFLDIRSPGLGDTAMYLCATTGTGAKRNTEAFFGQGTRLTVV.

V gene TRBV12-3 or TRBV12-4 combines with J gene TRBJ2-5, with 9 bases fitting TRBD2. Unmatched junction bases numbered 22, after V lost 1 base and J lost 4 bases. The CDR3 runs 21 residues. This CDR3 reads CASSLVVAGENEFEDIETQYF. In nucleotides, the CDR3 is TGTGCCAGCAGTTTAGTGGTAGCGGGGGAGAATGAGTTTGAAGACATAGAGACCCAGTACTTC.

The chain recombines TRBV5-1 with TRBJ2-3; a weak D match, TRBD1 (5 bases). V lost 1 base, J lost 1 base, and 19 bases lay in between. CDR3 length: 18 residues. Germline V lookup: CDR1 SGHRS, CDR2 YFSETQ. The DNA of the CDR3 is TGCGCCAGCAGCTTGCAGGGTAATCTGGACCACGGCACAGATACGCAGTATTTT. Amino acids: CASSLQGNLDHGTDTQYF. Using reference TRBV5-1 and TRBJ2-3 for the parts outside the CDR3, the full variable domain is KAGVTQTPRYLIKTRGQQVTLSCSPISGHRSVSWYQQTPGQGLQFLFEYFSETQRNKGNFPGRFSGRQFSNSRSEMNVSTLELGDSALYLCASSLQGNLDHGTDTQYFGPGTRLTVL.

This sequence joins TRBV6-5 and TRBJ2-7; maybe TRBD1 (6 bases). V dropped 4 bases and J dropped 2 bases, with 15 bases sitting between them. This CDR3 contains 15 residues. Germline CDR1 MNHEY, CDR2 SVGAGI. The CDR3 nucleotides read TGTGCCAGCAGTTCGCAACGGGACACTACCTACGAGCAGTACTTC. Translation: CASSSQRDTTYEQYF.

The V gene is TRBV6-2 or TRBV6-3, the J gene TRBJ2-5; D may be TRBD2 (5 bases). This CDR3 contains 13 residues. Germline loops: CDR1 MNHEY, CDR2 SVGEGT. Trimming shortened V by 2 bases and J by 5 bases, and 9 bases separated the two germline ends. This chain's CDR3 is CASSYEGAETQYF. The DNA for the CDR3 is TGTGCCAGCAGTTACGAGGGCGCGGAGACCCAGTACTTC.

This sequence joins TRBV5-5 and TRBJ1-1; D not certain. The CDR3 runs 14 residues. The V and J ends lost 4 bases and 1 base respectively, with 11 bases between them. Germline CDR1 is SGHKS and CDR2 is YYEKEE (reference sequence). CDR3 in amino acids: CASSPYPENTEAFF. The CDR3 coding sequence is TGTGCCAGCAGCCCATACCCAGAGAACACTGAAGCTTTCTTT.

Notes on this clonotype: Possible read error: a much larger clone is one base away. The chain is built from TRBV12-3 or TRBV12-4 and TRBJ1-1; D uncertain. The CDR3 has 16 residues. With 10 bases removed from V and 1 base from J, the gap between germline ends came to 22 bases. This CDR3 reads CANILNHLVENTEAFF. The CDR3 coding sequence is TGTGCCAACATCTTAAATCACTTGGTGGAGAACACTGAAGCTTTCTTT.

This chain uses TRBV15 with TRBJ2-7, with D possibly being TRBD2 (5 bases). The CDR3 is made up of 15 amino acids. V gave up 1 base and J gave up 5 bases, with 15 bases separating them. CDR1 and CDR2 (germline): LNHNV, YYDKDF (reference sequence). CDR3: CATSRAAGDYDEQYF. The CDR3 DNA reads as TGTGCCACCAGCAGAGCCGCAGGCGACTACGACGAGCAGTACTTC.

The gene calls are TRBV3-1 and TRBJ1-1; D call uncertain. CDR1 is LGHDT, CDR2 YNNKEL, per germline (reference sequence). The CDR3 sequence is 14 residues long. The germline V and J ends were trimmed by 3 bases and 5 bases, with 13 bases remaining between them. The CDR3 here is CASSQLAGETEAFF. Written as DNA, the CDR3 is TGTGCCAGCAGCCAGCTGGCGGGAGAAACTGAAGCTTTCTTT. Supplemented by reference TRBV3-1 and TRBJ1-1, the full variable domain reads DTAVSQTPKYLVTQMGNDKSIKCEQNLGHDTMYWYKQDSKKFLKIMFSYNNKELIINETVPNRFSPKSPDKAHLNLHINSLELGDSAVYFCASSQLAGETEAFFGQGTRLTVV.

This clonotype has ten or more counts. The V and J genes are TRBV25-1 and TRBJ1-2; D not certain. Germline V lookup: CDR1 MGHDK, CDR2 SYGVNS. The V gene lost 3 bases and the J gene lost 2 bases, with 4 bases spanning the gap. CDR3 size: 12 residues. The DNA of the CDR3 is TGTGCCAGCAGTGATCGGAACTATGGCTACACCTTC. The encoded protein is CASSDRNYGYTF.

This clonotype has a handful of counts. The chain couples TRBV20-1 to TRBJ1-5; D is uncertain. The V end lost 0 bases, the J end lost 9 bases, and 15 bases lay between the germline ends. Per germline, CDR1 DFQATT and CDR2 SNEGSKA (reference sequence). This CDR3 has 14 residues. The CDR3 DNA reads TGCAGTGCTAGAGACGAGGCGGCCAGCTGGCCCCAGCATTTT. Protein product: CSARDEAASWPQHF.

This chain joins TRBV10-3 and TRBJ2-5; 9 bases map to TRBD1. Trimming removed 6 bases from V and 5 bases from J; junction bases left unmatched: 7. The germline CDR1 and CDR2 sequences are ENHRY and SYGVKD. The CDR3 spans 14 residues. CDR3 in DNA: TGTGCCATCAGCCCCGACAGGGGGGAGGAGACCCAGTACTTC. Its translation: CAISPDRGEETQYF.

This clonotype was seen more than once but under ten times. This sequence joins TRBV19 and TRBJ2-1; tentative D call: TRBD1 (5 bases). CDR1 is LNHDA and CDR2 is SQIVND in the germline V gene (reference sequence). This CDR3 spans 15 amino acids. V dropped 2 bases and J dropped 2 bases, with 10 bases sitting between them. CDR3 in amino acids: CASSITRAPYNEQFF. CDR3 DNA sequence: TGTGCCAGTAGTATAACCAGGGCGCCCTACAATGAGCAGTTCTTC.

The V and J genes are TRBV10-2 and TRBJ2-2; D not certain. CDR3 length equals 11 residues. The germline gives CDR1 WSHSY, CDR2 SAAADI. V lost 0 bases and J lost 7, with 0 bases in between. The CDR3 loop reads CASSESGELFF. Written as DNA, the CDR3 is TGCGCCAGCAGTGAGTCCGGGGAGCTGTTTTTT.

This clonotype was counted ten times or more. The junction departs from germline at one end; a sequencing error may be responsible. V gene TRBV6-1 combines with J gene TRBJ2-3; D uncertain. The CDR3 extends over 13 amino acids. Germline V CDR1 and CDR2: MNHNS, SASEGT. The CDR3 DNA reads TGCGCCAGCAGTGAAGACAGCACAGATACGCAGTATTTT. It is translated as CASSEDSTDTQYF.

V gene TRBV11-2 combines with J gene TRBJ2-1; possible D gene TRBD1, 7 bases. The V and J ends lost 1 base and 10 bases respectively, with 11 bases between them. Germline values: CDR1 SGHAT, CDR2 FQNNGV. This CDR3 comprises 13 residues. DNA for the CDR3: TGTGCCAGCAGCTTAGCGCCAGGGGGGGAGCAGTTCTTC. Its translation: CASSLAPGGEQFF.

The CDR3 spells CASSATGLNSPLHF. Here the CDR3 DNA reads TGTGCCAGCAGCGCGACAGGGTTAAATTCACCCCTCCACTTT. This rearrangement joins TRBV7-6 to TRBJ1-6; 7 nucleotides agree with TRBD1. The CDR3 is made up of 14 amino acids. Germline lookup yields CDR1 SGHVS and CDR2 FNYEAQ. Trimming at V came to 5 bases and at J to 7 bases, leaving 5 bases not matched to a gene. The full variable domain, completed using reference TRBV7-6 and TRBJ1-6, is GAGVSQSPRYKVTKRGQDVALRCDPISGHVSLYWYRQALGQGPEFLTYFNYEAQQDKSGLPNDRFSAERPEGSISTLTIQRTEQRDSAMYRCASSATGLNSPLHFGNGTRLTVT.

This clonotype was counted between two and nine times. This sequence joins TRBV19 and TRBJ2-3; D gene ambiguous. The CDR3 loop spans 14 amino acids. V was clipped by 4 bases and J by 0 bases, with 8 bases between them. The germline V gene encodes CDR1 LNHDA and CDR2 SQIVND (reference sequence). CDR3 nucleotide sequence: TGTGCCAGTAGTAGTGGAGTTAGCACAGATACGCAGTATTTT. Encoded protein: CASSSGVSTDTQYF. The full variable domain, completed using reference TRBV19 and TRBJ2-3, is DGGITQSPKYLFRKEGQNVTLSCEQNLNHDAMYWYRQDPGQGLRLIYYSQIVNDFQKGDIAEGYSVSREKKESFPLTVTSAQKNPTAFYLCASSSGVSTDTQYFGPGTRLTVL.

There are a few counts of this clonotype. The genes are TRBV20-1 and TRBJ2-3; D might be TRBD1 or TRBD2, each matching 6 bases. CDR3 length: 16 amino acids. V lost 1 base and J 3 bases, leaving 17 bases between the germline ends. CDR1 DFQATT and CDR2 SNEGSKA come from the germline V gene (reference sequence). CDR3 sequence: CSARVDRGLWTDTQYF. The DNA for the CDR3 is TGCAGTGCTAGAGTTGACCGGGGGCTATGGACAGATACGCAGTATTTT.

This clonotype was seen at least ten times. The CDR3 DNA is TGTGCCAGCAGTTACCTGGGCAGCACAGATACGCAGTATTTT. Translating it yields CASSYLGSTDTQYF. V and J are TRBV6-2 or TRBV6-3 and TRBJ2-3; unclear D gene. The germline V and J ends were trimmed by 2 bases and 0 bases, with 6 bases remaining between them. There are 14 residues in the CDR3. Germline lookup yields CDR1 MNHEY and CDR2 SVGEGT.

The CDR3 protein is CASSVPGTDGRETQYF. The DNA of the CDR3 is TGTGCCAGCAGCGTCCCCGGGACTGACGGTAGAGAGACCCAGTACTTC. V is TRBV7-9 and J is TRBJ2-5; perhaps TRBD2 as D (6 bases). Trimming cost V 5 bases and J 4 bases, with 20 bases left between them. The CDR3 runs 16 residues. CDR1 and CDR2 from the germline V gene are SEHNR and FQNEAQ (reference sequence).

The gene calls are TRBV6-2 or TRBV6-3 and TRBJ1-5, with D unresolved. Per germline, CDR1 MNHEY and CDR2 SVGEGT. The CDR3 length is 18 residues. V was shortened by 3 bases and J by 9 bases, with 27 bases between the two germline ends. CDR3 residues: CASSYSVAGTSDGRPQHF. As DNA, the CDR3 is TGTGCCAGCAGTTATTCCGTGGCAGGAACATCCGACGGTAGGCCCCAGCATTTT.